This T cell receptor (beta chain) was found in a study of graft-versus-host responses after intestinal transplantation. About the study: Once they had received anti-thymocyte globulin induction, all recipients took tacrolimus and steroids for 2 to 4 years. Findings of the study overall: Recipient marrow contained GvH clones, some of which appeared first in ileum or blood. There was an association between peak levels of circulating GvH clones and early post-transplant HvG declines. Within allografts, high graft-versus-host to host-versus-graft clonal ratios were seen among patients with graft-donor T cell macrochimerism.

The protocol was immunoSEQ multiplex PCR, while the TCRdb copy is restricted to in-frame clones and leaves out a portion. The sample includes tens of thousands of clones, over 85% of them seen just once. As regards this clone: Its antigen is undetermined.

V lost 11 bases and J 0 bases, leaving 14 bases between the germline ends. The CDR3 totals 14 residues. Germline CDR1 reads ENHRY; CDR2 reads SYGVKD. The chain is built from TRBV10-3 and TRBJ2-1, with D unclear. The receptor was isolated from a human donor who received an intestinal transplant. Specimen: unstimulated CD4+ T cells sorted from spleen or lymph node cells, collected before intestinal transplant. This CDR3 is CAVSSSSSYNEQFF. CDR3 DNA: TGTGCCGTAAGCTCGTCTAGCTCCTACAATGAGCAGTTCTTC.